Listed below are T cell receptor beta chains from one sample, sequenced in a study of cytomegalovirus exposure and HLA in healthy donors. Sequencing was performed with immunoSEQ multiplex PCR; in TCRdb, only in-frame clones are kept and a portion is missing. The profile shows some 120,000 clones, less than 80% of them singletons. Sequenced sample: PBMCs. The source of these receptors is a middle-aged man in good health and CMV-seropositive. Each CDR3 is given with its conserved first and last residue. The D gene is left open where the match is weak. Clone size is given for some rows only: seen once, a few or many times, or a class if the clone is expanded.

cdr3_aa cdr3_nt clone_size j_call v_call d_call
CASINDRTAGGYTF TGTGCCAGCATCAACGACAGGACTGCAGGTGGCTACACCTTC - TRBJ1-2 TRBV2 -
CAIRQDSYEQYF TGTGCCATCAGACAGGACTCCTACGAGCAGTACTTC - TRBJ2-7 TRBV10-3 -
CASSNGDLLLSGNTIYF TGCGCCAGCAGTAATGGGGACTTACTCCTCTCTGGAAACACCATATATTTT once TRBJ1-3 TRBV10-2 -
CASSLDRRGQGGTDTQYF TGTGCCAGCAGCTTGGATCGACGCGGACAGGGGGGGACAGATACGCAGTATTTT few TRBJ2-3 TRBV5-4 TRBD1
CASSDPGGEKLFF TGCGCCAGCAGTGACCCCGGGGGTGAAAAACTGTTTTTT - TRBJ1-4 TRBV10-1 -
CASSKDSQGAGGYTF TGTGCCAGCAGCAAAGATTCACAGGGGGCAGGTGGCTACACCTTC - TRBJ1-2 TRBV21-1 -
CASSFAGANTGELFF TGTGCCAGCAGCTTTGCGGGAGCGAACACCGGGGAGCTGTTTTTT - TRBJ2-2 TRBV5-8 TRBD2
CASSDWTGGYEQYF TGCGCCAGCAGTGACTGGACAGGAGGCTACGAGCAGTACTTC - TRBJ2-7 TRBV10-2 TRBD1
CASSRRTGYGYTF TGTGCCAGCAGCCGACGGACTGGCTATGGCTACACCTTC - TRBJ1-2 TRBV7-9 -
CASSTLGTALLNTQYF TGTGCCAGCAGTACACTCGGGACAGCGCTTCTTAATACGCAGTATTTT - TRBJ2-3 TRBV27 TRBD1
CASSLASGTDTQYF TGTGCCAGCAGCTTGGCTAGCGGCACAGATACGCAGTATTTT few TRBJ2-3 TRBV5-4 -
CASSGGLAGGPSYNEQFF TGTGCCAGCAGTGGGGGACTAGCGGGGGGACCCTCCTACAATGAGCAGTTCTTC - TRBJ2-1 TRBV6-1 TRBD2
CASSLRRGGTEAFF TGTGCCAGCAGTTTAAGGCGGGGTGGAACTGAAGCTTTCTTT - TRBJ1-1 TRBV27 -
CATSRPRTGVTGELFF TGTGCCACCAGCAGACCGCGGACAGGGGTCACCGGGGAGCTGTTTTTT few TRBJ2-2 TRBV15 TRBD1
CASSPNVGRFSREGNTIYF TGTGCCAGCAGTCCGAACGTCGGTCGATTCTCCAGGGAGGGGAACACCATATATTTT - TRBJ1-3 TRBV2 -
CASAGTFNYGYTF TGTGCCAGCGCCGGTACCTTTAACTATGGCTACACCTTC - TRBJ1-2 TRBV6-5 -
CASSRDRNYEQYF TGTGCCAGTAGTAGGGACAGAAACTACGAGCAGTACTTC - TRBJ2-7 TRBV19 TRBD1
CASDRGLAGNEQFF TGTGCCAGTGACAGGGGACTAGCGGGAAATGAGCAGTTCTTC once TRBJ2-1 TRBV19 TRBD2
CASSLTDRTTNEKLFF TGCGCCAGCAGCTTGACCGACAGGACAACTAATGAAAAACTGTTTTTT - TRBJ1-4 TRBV5-1 -
CASSPKLLPGETQYF TGTGCCAGCAGCCCGAAGCTCCTCCCCGGGGAGACCCAGTACTTC few TRBJ2-5 TRBV7-9 -
CASSPSSGRNLHGSYEQYF TGTGCCAGTAGTCCCTCTAGCGGGAGGAACTTGCATGGATCCTACGAGCAGTACTTC - TRBJ2-7 TRBV19 TRBD2
CASSLALRTLSPLHF TGCGCCAGCAGCTTGGCCCTGAGAACCCTTTCACCCCTCCACTTT - TRBJ1-6 TRBV5-1 -
CASSMQPGDLSTDTQYF TGCGCCAGCAGCATGCAACCGGGGGATTTGAGCACAGATACGCAGTATTTT once TRBJ2-3 TRBV5-1 -
CASSPQRETQYF TGTGCCAGCAGCCCCCAGCGCGAGACCCAGTACTTC - TRBJ2-5 TRBV11-2 -
CASSFQGQGPYEQYF TGTGCCAGCAGTTTTCAGGGACAGGGCCCCTACGAGCAGTACTTC - TRBJ2-7 TRBV27 TRBD1
CASSPGTVFTDTQYF TGTGCCAGCAGCCCCGGGACAGTTTTCACAGATACGCAGTATTTT once TRBJ2-3 TRBV14 TRBD1
CASSIGGSRYNEQFF TGTGCCAGTAGTATTGGGGGGAGCCGCTACAATGAGCAGTTCTTC - TRBJ2-1 TRBV19 -
CASSLETPGNTEAFF TGTGCCAGCAGTTTAGAAACGCCGGGGAACACTGAAGCTTTCTTT - TRBJ1-1 TRBV28 -
CASSEYKGINYGYTF TGTGCCAGCAGTGAATACAAGGGGATCAACTATGGCTACACCTTC - TRBJ1-2 TRBV25-1 -
CASSVVPGGPETQYF TGTGCCAGCAGCGTAGTCCCGGGGGGCCCAGAGACCCAGTACTTC - TRBJ2-5 TRBV9 -
CASSFGDRGDQPQHF TGTGCCAGCAGTTTTGGGGACAGGGGTGACCAGCCCCAGCATTTT - TRBJ1-5 TRBV27 TRBD1
CASSYASGGARNEQYF TGTGCCAGCAGTTACGCCAGCGGGGGGGCCCGGAACGAGCAGTACTTC - TRBJ2-7 TRBV6-6 TRBD2
CASGRQGTRNQPQHF TGTGCCAGCGGTAGGCAGGGGACCCGCAATCAGCCCCAGCATTTT - TRBJ1-5 TRBV6-5 -
CASSRRTGSNWNTEAFF TGTGCCAGCAGTCGCCGAACAGGGAGTAACTGGAACACTGAAGCTTTCTTT few TRBJ1-1 TRBV28 -
CASSLRDRGLDTQYF TGTGCCAGCAGCCTCCGGGACAGGGGCCTTGATACGCAGTATTTT - TRBJ2-3 TRBV9 TRBD1
CASSPRPALAGNYEQYF TGTGCCAGTAGTCCACGTCCGGCACTAGCGGGGAACTACGAGCAGTACTTC - TRBJ2-7 TRBV19 TRBD2
CASSLFTGGRTGELFF TGTGCCAGCAGTTTGTTCACAGGGGGCCGCACCGGGGAGCTGTTTTTT - TRBJ2-2 TRBV27 TRBD1
CASNRREIIF TGTGCCAGCAACCGGAGGGAAATTATCTTC - TRBJ1-2 TRBV2 -
CASSGHILAGYTF TGTGCCAGCAGTGGGCACATACTAGCTGGCTACACCTTC - TRBJ1-2 TRBV25-1 -
CASRVLEGLSYEQYF TGCGCCAGCAGGGTCTTGGAGGGGCTATCCTACGAGCAGTACTTC - TRBJ2-7 TRBV5-1 -
CASSLDRGGNQPQHF TGTGCCAGCAGTCTGGACAGAGGAGGCAATCAGCCCCAGCATTTT once TRBJ1-5 TRBV2 -
CASSLGRSSNQPQHF TGTGCCAGCAGCTTGGGCAGGTCAAGCAATCAGCCCCAGCATTTT - TRBJ1-5 TRBV5-4 -
CASSLDRNEKLFF TGCGCCAGCAGCTTAGACAGAAATGAAAAACTGTTTTTT - TRBJ1-4 TRBV5-1 -
CASSLAWADGANVLTF TGTGCCAGCAGCTTAGCTTGGGCAGATGGGGCCAACGTCCTGACTTTC - TRBJ2-6 TRBV7-6 -
CASSLVSQNQETQYF TGTGCCAGCAGCTTAGTTTCCCAGAACCAAGAGACCCAGTACTTC - TRBJ2-5 TRBV7-2 -
CASSFLGSQETQYF TGTGCCAGCAGCTTCTTGGGCAGCCAAGAGACCCAGTACTTC few TRBJ2-5 TRBV13 -
CASNTRTGGGYTF TGTGCCAGCAATACTAGGACAGGGGGGGGCTACACCTTC - TRBJ1-2 TRBV28 TRBD1
CASSSKGVPNTGELFF TGCGCCAGCAGCTCTAAAGGGGTCCCGAACACCGGGGAGCTGTTTTTT few TRBJ2-2 TRBV5-1 -
CASREYNEQFF TGTGCCAGCAGAGAGTACAATGAGCAGTTCTTC - TRBJ2-1 TRBV6-5 -
CASSYPRLSGNTIYF TGTGCCAGCAGTTACCCCCGACTATCTGGAAACACCATATATTTT few TRBJ1-3 TRBV6-6 -
CASSGVGGYQETQYF TGTGCCAGTAGTGGGGTAGGAGGGTACCAAGAGACCCAGTACTTC - TRBJ2-5 TRBV19 -
CASSFRGLATNEQFF TGTGCCAGCAGCTTCAGGGGACTAGCGACCAATGAGCAGTTCTTC - TRBJ2-1 TRBV7-8 TRBD2
CASSARGTGGSEAFF TGTGCCAGCAGTGCAAGAGGGACAGGGGGATCTGAAGCTTTCTTT - TRBJ1-1 TRBV25-1 TRBD1
CASSLGTVTDTQYF TGTGCCAGCAGCTTAGGGACAGTCACAGATACGCAGTATTTT - TRBJ2-3 TRBV7-9 -
CASSLDTSGMSFNEQFF TGTGCCAGCAGCTTAGATACTAGCGGGATGAGTTTCAATGAGCAGTTCTTC once TRBJ2-1 TRBV11-2 TRBD2
CASSLSVNTGELFF TGTGCTAGCAGCTTGAGCGTGAACACCGGGGAGCTGTTTTTT few TRBJ2-2 TRBV7-7 -
CASSLATGDNQPQHF TGCGCCAGCAGCTTGGCGACAGGGGACAATCAGCCCCAGCATTTT few TRBJ1-5 TRBV5-1 TRBD1
CASSGGAGFYNEQFF TGCGCCAGCAGCGGGGGGGCGGGATTCTACAATGAGCAGTTCTTC - TRBJ2-1 TRBV5-1 -